These T cell receptor beta chains were read from a single sample in a study of OX40 agonist ivuxolimab in advanced cancers. The method was immunoSEQ multiplex PCR; TCRdb's version includes in-frame clones alone and lacks a portion of them. Here the sample spans tens of thousands of clones, 85% to 90% being singletons. The sequenced sample was CD4+ or CD8+ T cells sorted from blood, obtained in a trial of the OX40 agonist ivuxolimab. The receptors shown here come from an adult with an advanced solid tumor such as melanoma, head and neck, liver or kidney cancer. Each CDR3 is given with its conserved first and last residue. Fields, in order: D gene, V gene, clone size, J gene, CDR3 DNA, CDR3 protein. A D gene is named only where the DNA matches it firmly. The size entry is marked missing in some rows and otherwise reads once, few, many or a size class.

>NA|TRBV11-2|NA|TRBJ1-1
TGTGCCAGCAGCCCGGATGACAGGGAAGCTTTCTTT
CASSPDDREAFF
>TRBD1|TRBV7-9|NA|TRBJ1-1
TGTGCCAGCAGCCCAGGACAGGGGGCAGACACTGAAGCTTTCTTT
CASSPGQGADTEAFF
>NA|TRBV6-1|NA|TRBJ2-7
TGTGCCAGCTCCCGAACCTGGGGGAGCTACGAGCAGTACTTC
CASSRTWGSYEQYF
>NA|TRBV7-9|NA|TRBJ2-7
TGTGCCAGCAGCTTACTAGGATACGAGCAGTACTTC
CASSLLGYEQYF
>NA|TRBV4-1|NA|TRBJ2-1
TGCGCCAGCAGCCCGACAGAGCACCCCTACAATGAGCAGTTCTTC
CASSPTEHPYNEQFF
>TRBD1|TRBV30|NA|TRBJ1-2
TGTGCCTGGGGACAGGGGGGTAACTATGGCTACACCTTC
CAWGQGGNYGYTF
>TRBD2|TRBV4-1|few|TRBJ2-7
TGCGCCAGCAGCCAACGACTAGCGGGAGGGGTAGCCGAGCAGTACTTC
CASSQRLAGGVAEQYF
>NA|TRBV6-5|NA|TRBJ2-7
TGTGCCAGCAGTGTAGACGCAGCCTACGAGCAGTACTTC
CASSVDAAYEQYF
>NA|TRBV7-9|NA|TRBJ1-2
TGTGCCAGCAGCTTAGAGACAGAGGGCTATGGCTACACCTTC
CASSLETEGYGYTF
>NA|TRBV7-8|NA|TRBJ2-3
TGTGCCAGCAGCTACCCGCAGGGTAGCACAGATACGCAGTATTTT
CASSYPQGSTDTQYF
>NA|TRBV27|NA|TRBJ1-1
TGTGCCAGCAGCAGTCTCAGGTTGCGTGGGGGTGTGAGTACTGAAGCTTTCTTT
CASSSLRLRGGVSTEAFF
>TRBD2|TRBV7-6|NA|TRBJ2-3
TGTGCCAGCAGCTATAGACTCAGCGGGGGAAGCACAGATACGCAGTATTTT
CASSYRLSGGSTDTQYF
>TRBD1|TRBV30|NA|TRBJ2-7
TGTGCCTGGAGTGTACCGGGACAGGGCTCCTACGAGCAGTACTTC
CAWSVPGQGSYEQYF
>NA|TRBV7-8|NA|TRBJ1-1
TGTGCCAGCAGCCTCCCCCTCTTTAGGGGGGGCACTGAAGCTTTCTTT
CASSLPLFRGGTEAFF
>TRBD1|TRBV11-2|NA|TRBJ2-7
TGTGCCAGCAGCTTAGATCGGGAAGGGGGCGCCGGCTCCTACGAGCAGTACTTC
CASSLDREGGAGSYEQYF
>TRBD2|TRBV5-8|NA|TRBJ2-3
TGTGCCAGCAGCTTGTGGGAGGGAGGAAGCACAGATACGCAGTATTTT
CASSLWEGGSTDTQYF
>NA|TRBV9|NA|TRBJ1-6
TGTGCCAGCAGCGTAGAGGGGGATCCGGGTTCACCCCTCCACTTT
CASSVEGDPGSPLHF
>NA|TRBV19|NA|TRBJ1-2
TGTGCCAGTAGTGCCGACCCTCCTCGGACAACTAACTATGGCTACACCTTC
CASSADPPRTTNYGYTF
>TRBD2|TRBV9|NA|TRBJ2-1
TGTGCCAGCAGCATTACCGGGACTAGCGGTAAAGCAGAGCAGTTCTTC
CASSITGTSGKAEQFF
>NA|TRBV7-9|NA|TRBJ2-2
TGTGCCAGCAGCCCCGCCGGGACCGGGGAGCTGTTTTTT
CASSPAGTGELFF
>TRBD1|TRBV7-8|NA|TRBJ2-7
TGTGCCAGCAGGTCGGGGACAGGGGTAGACGAGCAGTACTTC
CASRSGTGVDEQYF
>NA|TRBV6-4|NA|TRBJ2-2
TGTGCCAGCAGTGACTCGAGCACCGGGGAGCTGTTTTTT
CASSDSSTGELFF
>NA|TRBV9|NA|TRBJ2-3
TGTGCCAGCAGCACGAGGTTCGGGGAGATTAGCGGATCTCTAAACACAGATACGCAGTATTTT
CASSTRFGEISGSLNTDTQYF
>NA|TRBV7-8|NA|TRBJ2-7
TGTGCCAGCAGACGAGGAGACATTTACGAGCAGTACTTC
CASRRGDIYEQYF
>TRBD1|TRBV28|NA|TRBJ2-4
TGTGCCAGCAGCAACGGGACAGGGGAATGGGGCATTCAGTACTTC
CASSNGTGEWGIQYF
>NA|TRBV28|NA|TRBJ2-7
TGTGCCAGCAGTTCTATAGGGTGGGACGAGCAGTACTTC
CASSSIGWDEQYF
>TRBD2|TRBV2|NA|TRBJ2-5
TGTGCCAGCAGTCCGGGGACTAGCGGGGTCCAAGAGACCCAGTACTTC
CASSPGTSGVQETQYF
>TRBD1|TRBV10-3|NA|TRBJ2-7
TGTGCCATCAGTGTTCGGACAGGGGCCCCCTCCTACGAGCAGTACTTC
CAISVRTGAPSYEQYF
>TRBD2|TRBV27|NA|TRBJ2-1
TGTGCCAGCAGTTTACTAGCGGGCAGCTCCTACAATGAGCAGTTCTTC
CASSLLAGSSYNEQFF
>NA|TRBV11-2|NA|TRBJ2-7
TGTGCCAGCAGCCCCCTTTCGGCAGTGATCTACGAGCAGTACTTC
CASSPLSAVIYEQYF
>TRBD1|TRBV5-1|NA|TRBJ1-1
TGCGCCAGCAGCTTGATGGCAGGGGGGCACGCGGGGACTGAAGCTTTCTTT
CASSLMAGGHAGTEAFF
>NA|TRBV10-1|once|TRBJ1-1
TGCGCCAGCAGTGATTGGGAGGATGGGAACACTGAAGCTTTCTTT
CASSDWEDGNTEAFF
>TRBD2|TRBV19|NA|TRBJ2-2
TGTGCCAGTAAGGATCGGGCTAGCGGGAGCACCGGGGAGCTGTTTTTT
CASKDRASGSTGELFF
>NA|TRBV28|once|TRBJ1-4
TGTGCCAGCGGACCGGGACCGCATAATGAAAAACTGTTTTTT
CASGPGPHNEKLFF
>NA|TRBV2|NA|TRBJ2-5
TGTGCCAGCTCTAAGGGGGGGTACGAGACCCAGTACTTC
CASSKGGYETQYF
>TRBD1|TRBV19|NA|TRBJ1-2
TGTGCCAGTAGGAGGACAGGGCTCCCTAACTATGGCTACACCTTC
CASRRTGLPNYGYTF
>NA|TRBV5-4|once|TRBJ2-3
TGTGCCAGCAGCCCAGCCTCAGATACGCAGTATTTT
CASSPASDTQYF
>NA|TRBV5-4|NA|TRBJ1-4
TGTGCCAGCAGCAACAATAGGGCCTTGGATGAAAAACTGTTTTTT
CASSNNRALDEKLFF
>TRBD1|TRBV5-4|NA|TRBJ2-7
TGTGCCAGCAGCCGACAGGGCCAAGCCTACGAGCAGTACTTC
CASSRQGQAYEQYF
>TRBD2|TRBV28|few|TRBJ2-1
TGTGCCAGCAGTTTCTCCCCTAGCGGCAGAGGGAATAATGAGCAGTTCTTC
CASSFSPSGRGNNEQFF
>NA|TRBV10-1|NA|TRBJ1-5
TGCGCCAGCAGTGACAGGGAACAGCCCCAGCATTTT
CASSDREQPQHF
>NA|TRBV29-1|NA|TRBJ1-2
TGCAGCGTTTACGGGGCGGAGAACTATGGCTACACCTTC
CSVYGAENYGYTF
>NA|TRBV5-1|NA|TRBJ2-1
TGCGCCAGCAGCCTACTAGCTGATGAGCAGTTCTTC
CASSLLADEQFF
>NA|TRBV6-5|NA|TRBJ2-1
TGTGCCAGGCGGCCAGGGGATGAGCAGTTCTTC
CARRPGDEQFF
>NA|TRBV27|NA|TRBJ1-1
TGTGCCAGCAGTTTGGGGGGCGCGGGGTTGACTGAAGCTTTCTTT
CASSLGGAGLTEAFF
>TRBD2|TRBV7-9|NA|TRBJ2-7
TGTGCCAGCAGCTCCGGGACTAGCGGGACCTCCTACGAGCAGTACTTC
CASSSGTSGTSYEQYF
>TRBD1|TRBV30|NA|TRBJ2-7
TGTGCCTGGAGCGTAGCGACAGGGAATGAGCAGTACTTC
CAWSVATGNEQYF
>NA|TRBV21-1|NA|TRBJ2-1
TGTGCCAGCACGAGGAGGGGGAGGAAGCGGGAGGGCCTTGGGAATGAGCAGTTCTTC
CASTRRGRKREGLGNEQFF
>TRBD1|TRBV15|NA|TRBJ2-1
TGTGCCACCAGCAGTGTCCTCCCCGGGACAGGGGCCCATGAGCAGTTCTTC
CATSSVLPGTGAHEQFF
>NA|TRBV28|NA|TRBJ1-1
TGTGCCAGTCGGGACTCTTCGAACACTGAAGCTTTCTTT
CASRDSSNTEAFF
>TRBD2|TRBV6-5|NA|TRBJ2-1
TGTGCCAGCAGTTACCGGACTAGCGCCTACAATGAGCAGTTCTTC
CASSYRTSAYNEQFF
>NA|TRBV21-1|NA|TRBJ2-1
TGTGCCAGCAGCAAAGGGCAAAAGGACGGTTACAATGAGCAGTTCTTC
CASSKGQKDGYNEQFF
>NA|TRBV7-2|NA|TRBJ2-5
TGTGCCAGCAGCTTAGGTCTGGGATTCTCCCAAGAGACCCAGTACTTC
CASSLGLGFSQETQYF
>NA|TRBV7-3|NA|TRBJ2-2
TGTGCCAGCAGCTTAAACGCACCCGGGGAGCTGTTTTTT
CASSLNAPGELFF